What follows are 5 T cell receptor beta chains derived from one specimen sequenced in a study of glioma-infiltrating T cells. TCR alpha and beta CDR3 regions were amplified from RNA using iRepertoire nested multiplex PCR. TCRdb reprocessed the multiplex PCR reads with MiXCR, giving one entry per CDR3 protein. The sample gives 160,000 or so distinct CDR3 sequences, over 40% of which show up once; roughly 5.2% is in the top ten. The sequenced material came from glioma tissue, nonneoplastic brain tissue, or PBMCs (not recorded which). The receptors were gathered from a human donor with low-grade glioma or glioblastoma, undergoing nonglioma brain surgery, or in good health (not recorded which).

CDR3: CNSTGGVIPYEQYF. In nucleotides, the CDR3 is TGTAACAGCACGGGAGGGGTAATTCCCTACGAGCAGTACTTC. The V gene is TRBV28, the J gene TRBJ2-7; 8 bases match TRBD2. The length of the CDR3 is 14 residues. Germline CDR1 MDHEN, CDR2 SYDVKM.

This clonotype has only a few counts. The gene calls are TRBV19 and TRBJ1-3; tentative D call: TRBD1 (5 bases). Germline CDR1 is LNHDA and CDR2 is SQIVND (reference sequence). CDR3 length equals 15 residues. Trimming cost V 6 bases and J 2 bases, with 14 bases left between them. The chain's CDR3 is CASSLGRTTGNTIYF. The CDR3 nucleotides read TGTGCCAGTAGCCTGGGACGGACCACTGGAAACACCATATATTTT.

Comments on this clonotype: A single base separates this from a much larger clone, so it may be a read error. J is TRBJ2-1 and V is TRBV28; D unclear. Germline loops: CDR1 MDHEN, CDR2 SYDVKM. The CDR3 consists of 12 residues. V was shortened by 1 base and J by 10 bases, with 8 bases between the two germline ends. As DNA, the CDR3 is TGTGCCAGCAGTTTATCCGCGGCCGAGCAGTTCTTC. This encodes CASSLSAAEQFF.

A word on this clonotype: Given a much more abundant clone one base away, this may be a read error. The genes are TRBV28 and TRBJ1-2, with TRBD1 as a possible D gene (6 bases). With 0 bases removed from V and 9 bases from J, the gap between germline ends came to 17 bases. Germline lookup yields CDR1 MDHEN and CDR2 SYDVKM. The CDR3 length is 15 residues. The CDR3 reads CASSLWFRGADCYTF. In nucleotides, the CDR3 is TGTGCCAGCAGTTTATGGTTCCGGGGGGCGGACTGCTACACCTTC.

This clonotype was detected many times. This rearrangement joins TRBV29-1 to TRBJ2-3; either TRBD1 or TRBD2 may fit D (5 bases each). The germline V gene encodes CDR1 SQVTM and CDR2 ANQGSEA. CDR3 length: 13 residues. V lost 7 bases to trimming and J lost 4 bases, with 15 bases between them. CDR3 coding DNA: TGCAGCGCTAGCTCAGGGTTTGCAGATACGCAGTATTTT. It specifies CSASSGFADTQYF.